These 2 T cell receptor beta chains originate from one sample sequenced in a study of OX40 agonist ivuxolimab in advanced cancers. Only in-frame clones appear in the TCRdb table, and some are missing; sequencing was by immunoSEQ multiplex PCR. The sample includes some 87,000 clones, about nine tenths of them seen just once. The sample here was CD4+ or CD8+ T cells sorted from blood, taken in a trial of the OX40 agonist ivuxolimab. The receptor source for this set is an adult with an advanced solid tumor such as melanoma, head and neck, liver or kidney cancer.

The rearrangement joins TRBV6-1 to TRBJ2-2; a possible D gene is TRBD1 (5 bases). V was clipped by 2 bases and J by 3 bases, with 13 bases between them. CDR1 and CDR2 (germline): MNHNS, SASEGT. The CDR3 is 16 amino acids. The CDR3 nucleotides are TGTGCCAGCAGTGAATTTGGTATAGGGGACACCGGGGAGCTGTTTTTT. It translates to CASSEFGIGDTGELFF.

This clone has a single count. The chain links TRBV11-2 to TRBJ1-1; D not certain. V lost 2 bases and J lost 2, with 9 bases in between. The length of the CDR3 is 14 residues. Germline V lookup: CDR1 SGHAT, CDR2 FQNNGV. CDR3 in DNA: TGTGCCAGCAGCTTACTTTCAGGTAACACTGAAGCTTTCTTT. This sequence encodes CASSLLSGNTEAFF.